This is a list of T cell receptor beta chains from one sample in a study of blood T cell repertoires in COVID-19. The data were produced by immunoSEQ multiplex PCR, yet TCRdb's version contains in-frame clones alone and is incomplete. The sample records 200,000 to 300,000 clones, roughly 88% being singletons. The sample consisted of peripheral blood. Receptors originate from a human donor in a cohort sampled during active COVID-19. Each CDR3 is given with its conserved first and last residue. The D gene is left open where the match is weak. Clone sizes are given selectively: once, few, many, or a class where the clone is expanded.

d_call: TRBD1
j_call: TRBJ1-3
clone_size: -
v_call: TRBV9
cdr3_nt: TGTGCCAGCAGGGGGGGACAGGGCTCAGGAAACACCATATATTTT
cdr3_aa: CASRGGQGSGNTIYF

d_call: -
j_call: TRBJ2-5
clone_size: -
v_call: TRBV12-3/TRBV12-4
cdr3_nt: TGTGCCAGCAGTTCGACACCTTCCAAGGAGTACTTC
cdr3_aa: CASSSTPSKEYF

d_call: -
j_call: TRBJ1-1
clone_size: -
v_call: TRBV7-9
cdr3_nt: TGTGCCAGCAGCTTACAGGGTAGGGACACTGAAGCTTTCTTT
cdr3_aa: CASSLQGRDTEAFF

d_call: -
j_call: TRBJ1-1
clone_size: -
v_call: TRBV18
cdr3_nt: TGTGCCAGCTCACTTCTAAGGGTTGACAGAAGTAACACTGAAGCTTTCTTT
cdr3_aa: CASSLLRVDRSNTEAFF

d_call: TRBD2
j_call: TRBJ2-1
clone_size: -
v_call: TRBV4-1
cdr3_nt: TGCGCCAGCAGCCAAAGACTAGCGGGACTTCGGAATGAGCAGTTCTTC
cdr3_aa: CASSQRLAGLRNEQFF

d_call: -
j_call: TRBJ1-1
clone_size: once
v_call: TRBV12-3/TRBV12-4
cdr3_nt: TGTGCCAGCAGTTTTTCAGGGGACACTGAAGCTTTCTTT
cdr3_aa: CASSFSGDTEAFF

d_call: -
j_call: TRBJ1-6
clone_size: -
v_call: TRBV27
cdr3_nt: TGTGCCAGCAGTTTGGGGGCTAGCTCCTATAATTCACCCCTCCACTTT
cdr3_aa: CASSLGASSYNSPLHF

d_call: -
j_call: TRBJ2-3
clone_size: -
v_call: TRBV21-1
cdr3_nt: TGTGCCAGTCCGAATGGGCACCTAACTAGCCCCAGCACAGATACGCAGTATTTT
cdr3_aa: CASPNGHLTSPSTDTQYF

d_call: -
j_call: TRBJ1-3
clone_size: -
v_call: TRBV10-3
cdr3_nt: TGTGCCATCAGTGAGTCGATGGGGACTAATTCTGGAAACACCATATATTTT
cdr3_aa: CAISESMGTNSGNTIYF

d_call: -
j_call: TRBJ1-5
clone_size: -
v_call: TRBV21-1
cdr3_nt: TGTGCCAGCAGCAAAGGCCGGAGACAGGGGGCGAGGGCTTATAGCAATCAGCCCCAGCATTTT
cdr3_aa: CASSKGRRQGARAYSNQPQHF

d_call: TRBD1
j_call: TRBJ2-7
clone_size: -
v_call: TRBV6-5
cdr3_nt: TGTGCCAGCAGTCCCAGGACAGGGGTGTACGAGCAGTACTTC
cdr3_aa: CASSPRTGVYEQYF

d_call: -
j_call: TRBJ1-2
clone_size: -
v_call: TRBV19
cdr3_nt: TGTGCCAGTAACCGCATCGTCTTCCAAAGAGACAGACCTACTAACTATGGCTACACCTTC
cdr3_aa: CASNRIVFQRDRPTNYGYTF

d_call: -
j_call: TRBJ2-7
clone_size: -
v_call: TRBV19
cdr3_nt: TGTGCCAGTAGTACCCCGACCAGCGGAGACTACGAGCAGTACTTC
cdr3_aa: CASSTPTSGDYEQYF

d_call: TRBD1
j_call: TRBJ2-2
clone_size: -
v_call: TRBV4-3
cdr3_nt: TGCGCCAGCAGCCCGTGGACAGGGGGCTTCACCGGGGAGCTGTTTTTT
cdr3_aa: CASSPWTGGFTGELFF

d_call: -
j_call: TRBJ1-5
clone_size: -
v_call: TRBV4-1
cdr3_nt: TGCGCCAGCAGCCAAGTCCGGGGGAGCAATCAGCCCCAGCATTTT
cdr3_aa: CASSQVRGSNQPQHF

d_call: TRBD1
j_call: TRBJ2-7
clone_size: once
v_call: TRBV27
cdr3_nt: TGTGCCAGCAGTACCCGGACAGGCCCCTACGAGCAGTACTTC
cdr3_aa: CASSTRTGPYEQYF

d_call: -
j_call: TRBJ1-2
clone_size: -
v_call: TRBV11-2
cdr3_nt: TGTGCCAGCAGCCCGGGGGAGGGGAGGAGGTACACCTTC
cdr3_aa: CASSPGEGRRYTF

d_call: TRBD1
j_call: TRBJ1-5
clone_size: -
v_call: TRBV11-2
cdr3_nt: TGTGCCAGCAGCCCGGGACAGTATAGCAATCAGCCCCAGCATTTT
cdr3_aa: CASSPGQYSNQPQHF

d_call: -
j_call: TRBJ1-4
clone_size: -
v_call: TRBV7-2
cdr3_nt: TGTGCCAGCAGCTTAGAACCGGGTGCAACTAATGAAAAACTGTTTTTT
cdr3_aa: CASSLEPGATNEKLFF

d_call: -
j_call: TRBJ1-2
clone_size: once
v_call: TRBV29-1
cdr3_nt: TGCAGCGTTGAACCACCAGAGGCGGGCTACACCTTC
cdr3_aa: CSVEPPEAGYTF

d_call: TRBD1
j_call: TRBJ1-2
clone_size: -
v_call: TRBV30
cdr3_nt: TGTGCCTGGAGGGACAGGGAAAGTTATGGCTACACCTTC
cdr3_aa: CAWRDRESYGYTF

d_call: TRBD1
j_call: TRBJ1-2
clone_size: -
v_call: TRBV2
cdr3_nt: TGTGCCAGCAGTGGGGGGACAGGGAGGCCCGGCTATGGCTACACCTTC
cdr3_aa: CASSGGTGRPGYGYTF

d_call: -
j_call: TRBJ1-1
clone_size: -
v_call: TRBV4-1
cdr3_nt: TGCGCCAGCAGCCCTACCGGGACAAAGAACACTGAAGCTTTCTTT
cdr3_aa: CASSPTGTKNTEAFF

d_call: TRBD1
j_call: TRBJ1-1
clone_size: -
v_call: TRBV7-2
cdr3_nt: TGTGCCAGCAGCCCAGGGACAGGTGTCGGCACTGAAGCTTTCTTT
cdr3_aa: CASSPGTGVGTEAFF

d_call: -
j_call: TRBJ2-7
clone_size: -
v_call: TRBV6-2/TRBV6-3
cdr3_nt: TGTGCCAGCAGCCCCGGGGAGTCTACTGCCTACGAGCAGTACTTC
cdr3_aa: CASSPGESTAYEQYF

d_call: TRBD1
j_call: TRBJ2-3
clone_size: -
v_call: TRBV7-2
cdr3_nt: TGTGCCAGCAGCTTGGGACAGGGAGGAGATACGCAGTATTTT
cdr3_aa: CASSLGQGGDTQYF

d_call: -
j_call: TRBJ2-5
clone_size: -
v_call: TRBV15
cdr3_nt: TGTGCCACGAGCCCAAACGGAGAGACCCAGTACTTC
cdr3_aa: CATSPNGETQYF

d_call: -
j_call: TRBJ1-1
clone_size: -
v_call: TRBV29-1
cdr3_nt: TGCAGCGGTATGCGAGCTCAGAACACTGAAGCTTTCTTT
cdr3_aa: CSGMRAQNTEAFF

d_call: -
j_call: TRBJ2-3
clone_size: -
v_call: TRBV27
cdr3_nt: TGTGCCAGCAGTCCGTATGAGGGCCTCACAGATACGCAGTATTTT
cdr3_aa: CASSPYEGLTDTQYF

d_call: -
j_call: TRBJ1-4
clone_size: -
v_call: TRBV21-1
cdr3_nt: TGTGCCAGCAGCAAACTTCAGGGGGCTTTTGAAAAACTGTTTTTT
cdr3_aa: CASSKLQGAFEKLFF

d_call: -
j_call: TRBJ1-4
clone_size: -
v_call: TRBV19
cdr3_nt: TGTGCCAGCCGACAGATAAATGAAAAACTGTTTTTT
cdr3_aa: CASRQINEKLFF

d_call: TRBD1
j_call: TRBJ1-5
clone_size: -
v_call: TRBV19
cdr3_nt: TGTGCCAGCCGGACAGGGACTCTCCTCTTTCAGCCCCAGCATTTT
cdr3_aa: CASRTGTLLFQPQHF

d_call: TRBD2
j_call: TRBJ2-2
clone_size: few
v_call: TRBV5-4
cdr3_nt: TGTGCCAGCAGCTTGAGGGGAGGGACTTACACCGGGGAGCTGTTTTTT
cdr3_aa: CASSLRGGTYTGELFF

d_call: TRBD1
j_call: TRBJ2-7
clone_size: few
v_call: TRBV4-3
cdr3_nt: TGCGCCAGCAGCCAAGATCTTGGGACAGGTCCCGCCTACGAGCAGTACTTC
cdr3_aa: CASSQDLGTGPAYEQYF

d_call: TRBD1
j_call: TRBJ1-6
clone_size: -
v_call: TRBV30
cdr3_nt: TGTGCCTGGAGCGGGACAGGGGGAGGTTCACCCCTCCACTTT
cdr3_aa: CAWSGTGGGSPLHF

d_call: -
j_call: TRBJ1-1
clone_size: -
v_call: TRBV5-4
cdr3_nt: TGTGCCAGCAGCTTGGTGGGGCAAAACACTGAAGCTTTCTTT
cdr3_aa: CASSLVGQNTEAFF

d_call: TRBD2
j_call: TRBJ2-7
clone_size: -
v_call: TRBV5-1
cdr3_nt: TGCGCCAGCAGCCCCCGGGTTAGCGGGGGGGCGAGTGAGCAGTACTTC
cdr3_aa: CASSPRVSGGASEQYF